Presented here are 32 T cell receptor beta chains from one specimen sequenced in a study of blood T cell repertoires in COVID-19. Using immunoSEQ multiplex PCR, the repertoire was profiled, and TCRdb retains in-frame clones only, with some absent. This table has about 300,000 clones, 83% appearing once. The sequenced material came from peripheral blood. The source of these receptors is a woman aged 45-65 years with acute or convalescent COVID-19.

The chain recombines TRBV3-1 (or the pseudogene TRBV3-2) with TRBJ2-5, with TRBD2 as a possible D gene (6 bases). V was pared by 3 bases and J by 7 bases, with 9 bases between. Per the germline V gene, CDR1 is LGHDT and CDR2 is YNNKEL (reference sequence). The CDR3 sequence is 12 residues long. CDR3 coding DNA: TGTGCCAGCAGCCACCGGAGGGTGACCCAGTACTTC. Translating it yields CASSHRRVTQYF.

The gene calls are TRBV2 and TRBJ1-2, with TRBD1 matching 9 bases. CDR1 and CDR2 (germline): SNHLY, FYNNEI. Trimming removed 10 bases from V and 4 bases from J; junction bases left unmatched: 7. The length of the CDR3 is 13 residues. In nucleotides, the CDR3 is TGTGCCACTTTGGGGACAGGGCCCTATGGCTACACCTTC. Translation gives CATLGTGPYGYTF. The complete variable domain, with remaining parts taken from reference TRBV2 and TRBJ1-2, reads EPEVTQTPSHQVTQMGQEVILRCVPISNHLYFYWYRQILGQKVEFLVSFYNNEISEKSEIFDDQFSVERPDGSNFTLKIRSTKLEDSAMYFCATLGTGPYGYTFGSGTRLTVV.

This chain links TRBV6-4 with TRBJ2-3; a weak D match, TRBD2 (5 bases). This CDR3 is 14 amino acids long. Deletions cut 0 bases from V and 6 bases from J, with 10 bases between. Germline CDR1 and CDR2: MRHNA and SNTAGT. The CDR3 bases are TGTGCCAGCAGTGACTCGTTTCCGGGGGATACGCAGTATTTT. Translated: CASSDSFPGDTQYF.

This chain joins TRBV7-9 and TRBJ2-7; maybe TRBD1 (5 bases). Germline V gene sequence: CDR1 SEHNR, CDR2 FQNEAQ (reference sequence). The CDR3 has 16 amino acids. V lost 1 base and J lost 0, with 13 bases in between. CDR3 nucleotides: TGTGCCAGCAGCTTAGACAGGCCTACGAGCTCCTACGAGCAGTACTTC. Its protein is CASSLDRPTSSYEQYF.

The J gene is TRBJ1-1, the V gene TRBV24-1; no clear D gene. Looked up from germline, CDR1 is KGHDR and CDR2 is SFDVKD. This CDR3 contains 14 residues. Trimming removed 2 bases from V and 8 bases from J, with 14 bases in between. CDR3 coding DNA: TGTGCCACCAGTGATTCCCTCTCAGGAGGCGAAGCTTTCTTT. It yields the protein CATSDSLSGGEAFF.

The chain uses TRBV6-2 or TRBV6-3 and TRBJ2-1, with a weak D call TRBD1 (7 bases). CDR3 length equals 14 residues. CDR1 is MNHEY and CDR2 is SVGEGT in the germline V gene. Trimming took 2 bases from V and 5 from J, leaving 10 bases between them. The CDR3 spells CASSYQGGHNEQFF. The CDR3 DNA reads as TGTGCCAGCAGTTACCAGGGGGGCCACAATGAGCAGTTCTTC.

The rearrangement uses TRBV7-2 and TRBJ2-5; 8 bases agree with TRBD1. The CDR3 consists of 12 residues. Germline assignment: CDR1 SGHTA and CDR2 FQGNSA. Losses at the gene ends were 6 bases for V and 4 bases for J; bases not matched to a gene: 1. The CDR3 bases are TGTGCCAGCAGTGGACAGGGAGAGACCCAGTACTTC. The encoded protein is CASSGQGETQYF. The complete variable domain, with remaining parts taken from reference TRBV7-2 and TRBJ2-5, reads GAGVSQSPSNKVTEKGKDVELRCDPISGHTALYWYRQSLGQGLEFLIYFQGNSAPDKSGLPSDRFSAERTGGSVSTLTIQRTQQEDSAVYLCASSGQGETQYFGPGTRLLVL.

Remarks on this clone: Other nucleotide sequences in the sample specify the same CDR3. V is TRBV5-1 and J is TRBJ2-7; TRBD1 matches 10 bases. This CDR3 contains 15 residues. V lost 0 bases to trimming and J lost 2 bases; unmatched junction nucleotides: 2. CDR1 SGHRS and CDR2 YFSETQ come from the germline V gene. CDR3 protein: CASSLETGGPYEQYF. The CDR3 DNA follows: TGCGCCAGCAGCTTGGAGACAGGGGGCCCCTACGAGCAGTACTTC.

The chain carries TRBV6-5 and TRBJ1-1; D ambiguous. This CDR3 contains 13 residues. Trimming removed 6 bases at V and 2 bases at J, with 10 bases between. Looked up from germline, CDR1 is MNHEY and CDR2 is SVGAGI. Here the CDR3 reads CASRMRVNTEAFF. The CDR3 nucleotides read TGTGCCAGCAGGATGAGAGTTAACACTGAAGCTTTCTTT.

The J gene is TRBJ1-2, the V gene TRBV10-3; TRBD1 agrees at 9 bases. J was trimmed by 2 bases and V by 2 bases; bases with no gene match: 9. This CDR3 has 17 amino acids. Germline lookup yields CDR1 ENHRY and CDR2 SYGVKD. Here the CDR3 reads CAISEPLLGQGNYGYTF. In DNA, the CDR3 is TGTGCCATCAGTGAGCCCCTCTTAGGACAGGGGAACTATGGCTACACCTTC.

V gene TRBV6-6 combines with J gene TRBJ1-2; D ambiguous. The ends were cut back, 2 bases at V and 7 bases at J, with 11 bases in the middle. Germline assignment: CDR1 MNHNY and CDR2 SVGAGI (reference sequence). This CDR3 is built from 13 residues. The CDR3 sequence: CASSYGGYLGYTF. CDR3 in DNA: TGTGCCAGCAGTTACGGCGGGTACCTTGGCTACACCTTC.

The rearrangement links TRBV28 to TRBJ2-3; 16 bases fit TRBD2. V gave up 6 bases and J gave up 3 bases; unmatched junction bases: 3. The CDR3 has 16 amino acids. Germline CDR1 reads MDHEN; CDR2 reads SYDVKM. CDR3 sequence: CASRLGLAGGTDTQYF. The DNA for the CDR3 is TGTGCCAGCAGACTGGGACTAGCGGGGGGGACAGATACGCAGTATTTT.

The rearrangement links TRBV27 to TRBJ2-5; 7 bases map to TRBD2. The CDR3 runs 14 residues. After removal of 5 bases from V and 5 bases from J, the junction contained 8 bases not matched to a gene. CDR1 is MNHEY and CDR2 is SMNVEV in the germline V gene (reference sequence). This CDR3 reads CASSQGGERETQYF. The CDR3 DNA sequence: TGTGCCAGCAGTCAGGGAGGGGAGAGGGAGACCCAGTACTTC.

This sequence joins TRBV5-6 and TRBJ1-1, with a tentative D call TRBD1 (5 bases). Deletions cut 4 bases from V and 7 bases from J, with 23 bases between. Germline CDR1 is SGHDT and CDR2 is YYEEEE. This CDR3 contains 16 residues. The CDR3 loop reads CASSLDYGQGRGEAFF. The CDR3 nucleotides are TGTGCCAGCAGCCTGGATTATGGTCAAGGGAGGGGTGAAGCTTTCTTT. Full variable domain (rest looked up from reference TRBV5-6 and TRBJ1-1): DAGVTQSPTHLIKTRGQQVTLRCSPKSGHDTVSWYQQALGQGPQFIFQYYEEEERQRGNFPDRFSGHQFPNYSSELNVNALLLGDSALYLCASSLDYGQGRGEAFFGQGTRLTVV.

The chain couples TRBV3-1 (or the pseudogene TRBV3-2) to TRBJ2-2; TRBD1 is a possible D gene (5 bases). Germline loops: CDR1 LGHDT, CDR2 YNNKEL (reference sequence). Between the trimmed V and J ends, which lost 1 base and 7 bases, there was a span of 10 bases. The CDR3 consists of 14 residues. The CDR3 DNA follows: TGTGCCAGCAGCCAAGGGCAGGGCGTCGGGGAGCTGTTTTTT. It translates to CASSQGQGVGELFF.

There are a few counts of this clone. The chain combines TRBV7-2 with TRBJ1-5; 8 bases map to TRBD1. J gave up 6 bases and V 1 base, and 5 bases lay outside the gene matches. CDR3 length equals 15 residues. Germline V lookup: CDR1 SGHTA, CDR2 FQGNSA. The CDR3 DNA reads TGTGCCAGCAGCTTAGGTCAGGGGGCAAGTCAGCCCCAGCATTTT. Amino acid sequence: CASSLGQGASQPQHF.

The DNA for the CDR3 is TGCAGCGTTGAAAACAGGGGGGCCAGGCAAAAACTGTTTTTT. Translation gives CSVENRGARQKLFF. This chain links TRBV29-1 with TRBJ1-4; 8 bases match TRBD1. Germline V CDR1 and CDR2: SQVTM, ANQGSEA. The trim removed 2 bases at V and 9 bases at J, leaving 8 bases unmatched. There are 14 residues in the CDR3.

V gene TRBV6-6 combines with J gene TRBJ1-4, with TRBD1 matching over 7 bases. From germline, CDR1 is MNHNY and CDR2 SVGAGI (reference sequence). The length of the CDR3 is 14 residues. Losses at the gene ends were 8 bases for V and 4 bases for J; bases not matched to a gene: 7. CDR3 region: CASDQTGFNEKLFF. The DNA of the CDR3 is TGTGCCAGCGACCAGACAGGGTTTAATGAAAAACTGTTTTTT.

The chain uses TRBV13 and TRBJ2-2; 10 bases agree with TRBD1. V gave up 6 bases and J gave up 6 bases; unmatched junction bases: 7. The CDR3 runs to 15 residues. Per the germline V gene, CDR1 is PRHDT and CDR2 is FYEKMQ (reference sequence). The CDR3 DNA sequence: TGTGCCAGCAGTCCAGGGACAGGGGACGCCGGGGAGCTGTTTTTT. This gives the protein CASSPGTGDAGELFF.

The chain uses TRBV29-1 and TRBJ1-2; no clear D. V lost 5 bases, J lost 2 bases, and 15 bases lay in between. The CDR3 runs to 14 residues. Germline V lookup: CDR1 SQVTM, CDR2 ANQGSEA. This chain's CDR3 is CSVPAGSVNYGYTF. CDR3 nucleotides: TGCAGCGTTCCTGCGGGTTCCGTAAACTATGGCTACACCTTC.

This sequence joins TRBV4-3 and TRBJ2-3, with 12 bases fitting TRBD2. The CDR3 is 16 residues long. Looked up from germline, CDR1 is LGHNA and CDR2 is YSLEER. V shed 2 bases and J 5 bases; nucleotides not matched to a gene: 5. CDR3 sequence: CASSQRLAGVEDTQYF. The DNA of the CDR3 is TGCGCCAGCAGCCAAAGACTAGCGGGAGTGGAAGATACGCAGTATTTT.

J is TRBJ2-1 and V is TRBV5-6; D is undetermined. Germline loops: CDR1 SGHDT, CDR2 YYEEEE. V dropped 5 bases and J dropped 8 bases, with 14 bases sitting between them. This CDR3 spans 13 amino acids. The CDR3 DNA sequence: TGTGCCAGCAGAAATTACGGGTCGGATGAGCAGTTCTTC. Encoded protein: CASRNYGSDEQFF.

The rearrangement links TRBV5-1 to TRBJ2-7, with TRBD2 matching 9 bases. V lost 4 bases, J lost 0 bases, and 8 bases stayed unmatched. The CDR3 has 16 residues. Germline CDR1 SGHRS, CDR2 YFSETQ. The CDR3: CASSRLAATSSYEQYF. CDR3 nucleotide sequence: TGCGCCAGCAGCCGACTAGCGGCTACAAGCTCCTACGAGCAGTACTTC.

The J gene is TRBJ2-6, the V gene TRBV19; the D gene is possibly TRBD2 (5 bases). The germline CDR1 and CDR2 sequences are LNHDA and SQIVND (reference sequence). V gave up 3 bases and J gave up 3 bases, with 6 bases separating them. This CDR3 comprises 14 residues. CDR3 nucleotide sequence: TGTGCCAGTAGTATCCGGGATGGGGCCAACGTCCTGACTTTC. It encodes CASSIRDGANVLTF.

The CDR3 nucleotides are TGCACCAGCAGCCATGCTCCGGGACAGCTGCTATTTGGCTACACCTTC. Amino acid sequence: CTSSHAPGQLLFGYTF. The chain has TRBV1 and TRBJ1-2; no DNA check was done on the table's D call, TRBD1. TRBV1 is assigned pseudogene status. There are 16 residues in the CDR3.

V is TRBV19 and J is TRBJ2-5; D is possibly TRBD1 (5 bases). This CDR3 has 14 residues. Looked up from germline, CDR1 is LNHDA and CDR2 is SQIVND (reference sequence). The V and J ends lost 1 base and 1 base respectively, with 7 bases between them. The CDR3 region is CASSIVDSQETQYF. The CDR3 region has the DNA TGTGCCAGTAGTATAGTCGACAGCCAAGAGACCCAGTACTTC.

V usage is TRBV2 and J usage is TRBJ2-3; TRBD2 matches 7 bases. Germline CDR1 is SNHLY and CDR2 is FYNNEI. This CDR3 is 16 amino acids long. V shed 2 bases and J 4 bases; nucleotides not matched to a gene: 9. The CDR3 DNA is TGTGCCAGCAGTGAATCATTTCCTAGCGGAGCAGATACGCAGTATTTT. Amino acid sequence: CASSESFPSGADTQYF.

The chain recombines TRBV6-5 with TRBJ1-2, with 7 nucleotides matching TRBD1. The junction had 14 bases not matched to a gene; V was cut back by 5 bases and J by 8 bases. Germline V gives CDR1 MNHEY, CDR2 SVGAGI. The CDR3 is 15 amino acids. The CDR3: CASSRRTEGAMGYTF. Written as DNA, the CDR3 is TGTGCCAGCAGTCGGCGGACAGAGGGGGCCATGGGCTACACCTTC.

The chain joins TRBV2 to TRBJ1-4; 7 nucleotides align to TRBD1. Germline V lookup: CDR1 SNHLY, CDR2 FYNNEI. CDR3 length equals 13 residues. J was trimmed by 7 bases and V by 7 bases; bases with no gene match: 6. In DNA, the CDR3 is TGTGCCAGCAAAACAGGGGTGGGTGAAAAACTGTTTTTT. Translated: CASKTGVGEKLFF.

The gene calls are TRBV5-4 and TRBJ1-2, with a tentative D call TRBD1 (5 bases). In germline, CDR1 is SGHNT, CDR2 YYREEE (reference sequence). The CDR3 loop spans 13 amino acids. Trimming pared 1 base from V and 8 bases from J, leaving 12 bases between. CDR3: CASSLRGPEGYTF. DNA for the CDR3: TGTGCCAGCAGCTTGAGGGGCCCGGAAGGCTACACCTTC.

This clone was recorded a few times. V is TRBV6-2 or TRBV6-3 and J is TRBJ1-1; D gene unclear. This CDR3 is built from 13 residues. V dropped 0 bases and J dropped 3 bases, with 5 bases sitting between them. The germline V gene has CDR1 MNHEY and CDR2 SVGEGT. CDR3 DNA: TGTGCCAGCAGTTACTCGAGGCACACTGAAGCTTTCTTT. It is translated as CASSYSRHTEAFF.

This clone has a single count. The chain combines TRBV5-1 with TRBJ1-2, with 9 bases aligning to TRBD1. Germline trimming cut 5 bases from V and 1 base from J; bases unmatched to any gene: 6. This CDR3 contains 15 residues. Per germline, CDR1 SGHRS and CDR2 YFSETQ. CDR3 protein: CASRPGTGNNYGYTF. Here the CDR3 DNA reads TGCGCCAGCAGGCCCGGGACAGGGAATAACTATGGCTACACCTTC.